The 9 T cell receptor beta chains reported below all come from one sample, sequenced in a study of response to subunit inactivated influenza vaccine. MiXCR, applied by TCRdb to the RT-PCR reads, yields one record per CDR3 protein. Among some 600,000 distinct CDR3 sequences listed, 14% were seen once. Source: PBMCs from blood, taken around 15 days before vaccination. These receptors were obtained from a man aged 45-65 years who received an inactivated influenza vaccine.

This clonotype was detected a few times. The V call is TRBV4-1, the J call TRBJ1-2; no clear D gene. The length of the CDR3 is 13 residues. Deletions cut 0 bases from V and 6 bases from J, with 8 bases between. Germline assignment: CDR1 MGHRA and CDR2 YSYEKL. The CDR3 DNA is TGCGCCAGCAGCCAAGATCAGACTAATGGCTACACCTTC. Residues: CASSQDQTNGYTF.

The chain links TRBV20-1 to TRBJ2-5; no definite D call. Germline CDR1 DFQATT, CDR2 SNEGSKA (reference sequence). The CDR3 length is 11 residues. Trimming took 3 bases from V and 3 from J, leaving 5 bases between them. The chain's CDR3 is CSARIEETQYF. In nucleotides, the CDR3 is TGCAGTGCTAGGATCGAAGAGACCCAGTACTTC.

This clonotype has only a few counts. J is TRBJ2-2 and V is TRBV5-1; tentative D call: TRBD1 (5 bases). Germline values: CDR1 SGHRS, CDR2 YFSETQ. With 0 bases removed from V and 4 bases from J, the gap between germline ends came to 13 bases. The CDR3 contains 16 residues. The DNA for the CDR3 is TGCGCCAGCAGCTTGGTGGCAGGGTATGGCACCGGGGAGCTGTTTTTT. Amino acid sequence: CASSLVAGYGTGELFF.

This chain links TRBV10-3 with TRBJ2-2; 9 bases are a match to TRBD1. The CDR3 spans 14 residues. J lost 5 bases, V lost 6 bases, and 4 bases had no gene match. Per the germline V gene, CDR1 is ENHRY and CDR2 is SYGVKD. The CDR3 here is CAIRGQGGTGELFF. The CDR3 nucleotides read TGTGCCATCAGGGGACAGGGAGGAACCGGGGAGCTGTTTTTT.

This clonotype was picked up many times. Mismatch with germline at one junction end may stem from a read error. This chain links TRBV9 with TRBJ2-1; unclear D gene. The CDR3 sequence is 14 residues long. The germline V gene encodes CDR1 SGDLS and CDR2 YYNGEE. CDR3 amino acids: CASSVDSSYNEQFF. In nucleotides, the CDR3 is TGTGCTAGCAGCGTGGATAGCAGCTACAATGAGCAGTTCTTC.

The chain has TRBV21-1 and TRBJ2-3; TRBD1 reflects the table's D call only, with no check against the DNA. TRBV21-1 constitutes a pseudogene. This CDR3 has 15 residues. The CDR3 spells CASSAPGQVKDTQYF. CDR3 nucleotide sequence: TGTGCCAGCAGCGCCCCGGGACAGGTTAAAGATACGCAGTATTTT.

The chain employs TRBV11-2 and TRBJ2-1, with 8 positions matching TRBD1. The CDR3 has 15 amino acids. CDR1 is SGHAT and CDR2 is FQNNGV in the germline V gene. J was trimmed by 4 bases and V by 5 bases; bases with no gene match: 7. For the CDR3, the DNA is TGTGCCAGCAGCCCGGACAGGGCCCTATACAATGAGCAGTTCTTC. Protein sequence: CASSPDRALYNEQFF.

This clonotype appeared a few times. The rearrangement links TRBV28 to TRBJ1-2; D gene unclear. This CDR3 is built from 14 residues. Germline-derived CDR1 and CDR2 are MDHEN and SYDVKM. Trimming took 6 bases from V and 1 from J, leaving 12 bases between them. The CDR3 nucleotides are TGTGCCAGCAGCGAAGGACGGATTAACTATGGCTACACCTTC. Amino acid sequence: CASSEGRINYGYTF.

This chain uses TRBV6-5 with TRBJ2-6, with D uncertain. This CDR3 contains 15 residues. Looked up from germline, CDR1 is MNHEY and CDR2 is SVGAGI. With 2 bases removed from V and 4 bases from J, the gap between germline ends came to 9 bases. Here the CDR3 reads CASSYTALGANVLTF. For the CDR3, the DNA is TGTGCCAGCAGTTACACCGCTCTAGGGGCCAACGTCCTGACTTTC.